This T cell receptor beta chain was recorded in a study of regulatory T cells in long-lasting Graves disease. As for the study in general: Graves' patients (newly diagnosed) had been on antithyroid drugs under 3 months. General study results and limits: Researchers examined only peripheral blood and not thyroid tissue.

This clonotype turned up a few times. Antigen unknown. Described time point: newly diagnosed GD, antithyroid drugs for less than 3 months. PBMC-extracted RNA yielded the TCR library. This CDR3 has 16 amino acids. V was trimmed by 1 base and J by 4 bases, leaving 19 bases between them. Germline V gene sequence: CDR1 SQVTM, CDR2 ANQGSEA. Building the TCR beta libraries relied on iRepertoire HTBI primers, and CDR3 regions underwent Arm-PCR. Via MiXCR, TCRdb re-called the multiplex PCR reads, giving one row per CDR3 protein. The sample yields roughly 360,000 distinct CDR3 sequences, about 11% seen once. These data were also reused for a study on T cells in Graves' hyperthyroidism and ophthalmopathy.

The starting material was peripheral blood mononuclear cells (PBMCs), obtained at new diagnosis, from a patient treated with antithyroid drugs. This clonotype originated in a woman aged 18-29 years with Graves disease. The chain links TRBV29-1 to TRBJ1-2; D is unresolved. CDR3: CSVEGPSPSPVYGYTF. DNA for the CDR3: TGCAGCGTTGAAGGGCCATCTCCTTCCCCAGTCTATGGCTACACCTTC.